This TCR beta chain was identified in a study of CD8 T cells in Susac syndrome. Sequencing of TCR beta drew on CD8+ and CD4+ T cells from blood. RNA in amounts of about 0.5 to 1 ug was reverse transcribed with random hexamers. Across 54 Vbeta and 13 Jbeta, TCR beta CDR3 was amplified with immunoSEQ multiplex PCR. TCRdb re-called the immunoSEQ multiplex PCR reads through MiXCR, storing one row per CDR3 protein. The profile covers 150,000 to 200,000 distinct CDR3 sequences, with roughly 92% appearing a single time and approximately 0.098% taken by the ten largest. V was pared by 8 bases and J by 5 bases, with 9 bases between. This CDR3 region has 11 residues. Germline V CDR1 and CDR2: MGHDK, SYGVNS.

The clonotype originates from a human donor in good health. The chain couples TRBV25-1 to TRBJ1-1; tentatively, D is TRBD1 (6 bases). The material sequenced was CD4+ T cells from PBMCs. CDR3 bases: TGTGCCAGCGGCAGGGGAACTGAAGCTTTCTTT. This gives the protein CASGRGTEAFF.